A selection of T cell receptor beta chains follows, all from one sample in a study of CD8 T cells in Susac syndrome. Each CDR3 protein is one row after TCRdb ran MiXCR on the immunoSEQ multiplex PCR reads. The sample has 200,000 or so distinct CDR3 sequences; roughly 95% are singletons. What was sequenced was CD4+ T cells from PBMCs. These receptors came from a human donor with multiple sclerosis. Each CDR3 is given with its conserved first and last residue.

v_call cdr3_aa
TRBV18 CASSPSRDTEAFF
TRBV30 CAWSTDSRNTEAFF
TRBV6-6 CASSPGTGRTQAFF
TRBV30 CASSDRGHEQYF
TRBV28 CASSLERGLNEQYF
TRBV5-4 CASSEGMVGNGYTF
TRBV30 CAWSVREASEAFF
TRBV11-2 CASSLVAGPPYNEQFF
TRBV7-3 CASSLAPGQGKNIQYF
TRBV20-1 CSARRSDIYGYTF
TRBV9 CASSVSGGTYNEQFF
TRBV7-2 CASSGVPGQGPGQPQHF
TRBV2 CASREFPGETQYF
TRBV28 CASSLPSGGANEQYF
TRBV15 CATSRDRERARYEQYF
TRBV12-3/TRBV12-4 CASSLAGGTLMNTEAFF
TRBV7-9 CASSPRGQGYNEQFF
TRBV18 CASSAGTGSMDEQYF
TRBV7-2 CASSSGQGFDSPLHF
TRBV3-1 CASSQDRGRTDTQYF
TRBV3-1 CASSQALAGGYNEQFF
TRBV5-1 CASSLGGLSARDYEQYF
TRBV5-1 CASSLGLASADTQYF
TRBV28 CASRDRANTGELFF
TRBV5-1 CASSLNTGATDTQYF
TRBV7-9 CASSVSGPYEQYF
TRBV7-2 CASSTGLSGNTIYF
TRBV19 CASSIMAGRQETQYF
TRBV12-5 CASSGAQETQYF
TRBV9 CASSVGASGGTDTQYF
TRBV29-1 CSVVGYSGTGGYTF
TRBV5-1 CASGVMNTEAFF
TRBV24-1 CATSDGGTDTQYF
TRBV12-3/TRBV12-4 CASSLTGETQYF
TRBV6-5 CASSGTDYGYTF
TRBV7-8 CASSRTQAGASNEQFF
TRBV6-2/TRBV6-3 CASRAGTVFVKWNQPQHF
TRBV7-9 CASSLVSGVVYEQYF
TRBV28 CASSTPGQGENEQYF
TRBV30 CAWSVSRTDPVYGYTF
TRBV3-1 CASSQGTADHYGYTF
TRBV10-3 CAISESTGTDTQYF